What follows is one TCR beta chain and its context. This sequence may be a read error, since a much larger clone differs from it by one base. Only in-frame clones appear in the TCRdb table, and some are missing; sequencing was by immunoSEQ multiplex PCR. Among hundreds of thousands of clones listed, about 96% were seen once. The sample is drawn from a study of shared clonotypes between healthy human individuals. Only CD45RO-negative cells positively selected for CCR7 counted as naive CD8 cells, so terminally differentiated effector memory CD45RA+ cells were excluded. In germline, CDR1 is SEHNR, CDR2 FQNEAQ (reference sequence). The CDR3 runs 10 residues. Trimming removed 5 bases from V and 5 bases from J, with 1 base in between.

V gene TRBV7-9 combines with J gene TRBJ2-1; D is uncertain. The specimen was naive CD8+ T cells sorted from blood. The receptor comes from a man aged 25 to 40 in good health. The CDR3 sequence: CASSDNEQFF. CDR3 sequence (DNA): TGTGCCAGCAGCGACAATGAGCAGTTCTTC.